This is a list of T cell receptor beta chains from one sample in a study of blood T cell repertoires in COVID-19. TCRdb's table, derived via immunoSEQ multiplex PCR, lists solely in-frame clones and lacks some. The sample contains over 400,000 clones, around nine tenths of which appear only once. The specimen sequenced was PBMCs or T cells enriched from blood (not recorded which). Every receptor here comes from a woman aged 60-70 years who had recovered from COVID-19. CDR3s include the opening cysteine and the closing phenylalanine or tryptophan. Each record gives: J gene, clone size, D gene, V gene, CDR3 DNA, CDR3 protein. The D gene is left open where the match is weak. Not every row has a clone size; where given, it reads once, few, many or a size class.

j_gene: TRBJ2-1
abundance: .
d_gene: TRBD2
v_gene: TRBV6-5
CDR3nt: TGTGCCAGCAGCCGCAGGACTAGCGTCTATGAGCAGTTCTTC
CDR3aa: CASSRRTSVYEQFF

j_gene: TRBJ1-3
abundance: once
d_gene: TRBD1
v_gene: TRBV3-1/TRBV3-2
CDR3nt: TGTGCCAGCAGCCACGCTGACAGGGGGTTAGACACCATATATTTT
CDR3aa: CASSHADRGLDTIYF

j_gene: TRBJ2-2
abundance: .
d_gene: .
v_gene: TRBV2
CDR3nt: TGTGCCAGCAGTAGGGGACTTTCGGGGACCGGGGAGCTGTTTTTT
CDR3aa: CASSRGLSGTGELFF

j_gene: TRBJ1-5
abundance: once
d_gene: TRBD1
v_gene: TRBV27
CDR3nt: TGTGCCAGCAGTCGGGACAGATTCAATCAGCCCCAGCATTTT
CDR3aa: CASSRDRFNQPQHF

j_gene: TRBJ1-2
abundance: .
d_gene: .
v_gene: TRBV11-3
CDR3nt: TGTGCCTCTACGGGATCCGCCAACTATGGCTACACCTTC
CDR3aa: CASTGSANYGYTF

j_gene: TRBJ1-1
abundance: few
d_gene: .
v_gene: TRBV4-2
CDR3nt: TGTGCCAGCAGCCAAGAGACGACACTGAACACTGAAGCTTTCTTT
CDR3aa: CASSQETTLNTEAFF

j_gene: TRBJ1-4
abundance: .
d_gene: TRBD1
v_gene: TRBV4-1
CDR3nt: TGCGCCAGCAGCCGCCAGGGGGCGCCTCAGGAAAAACTGTTTTTT
CDR3aa: CASSRQGAPQEKLFF

j_gene: TRBJ1-5
abundance: .
d_gene: TRBD1
v_gene: TRBV7-8
CDR3nt: TGTGCCAGCAGCTTAGCGAGGACAGGGTGGGATATGAATAGCAATCAGCCCCAGCATTTT
CDR3aa: CASSLARTGWDMNSNQPQHF

j_gene: TRBJ1-2
abundance: once
d_gene: TRBD1
v_gene: TRBV10-3
CDR3nt: TGTGCCATCGGGGTCGGGACAGGGGAAGACTACACCTTC
CDR3aa: CAIGVGTGEDYTF

j_gene: TRBJ2-1
abundance: .
d_gene: TRBD2
v_gene: TRBV9
CDR3nt: TGTGCCAGCACCGCCGGGACTAGCGGGGTCAATGAGCAGTTCTTC
CDR3aa: CASTAGTSGVNEQFF

j_gene: TRBJ1-4
abundance: once
d_gene: .
v_gene: TRBV11-2
CDR3nt: TGTGCCAGCAGACAAGATCCCCAGGGAGGAAAACTGTTTTTT
CDR3aa: CASRQDPQGGKLFF

j_gene: TRBJ2-1
abundance: .
d_gene: .
v_gene: TRBV10-3
CDR3nt: TGTGCCATCCGGGCGGAAGGGGGAAGGAGTGAGCAGTTCTTC
CDR3aa: CAIRAEGGRSEQFF

j_gene: TRBJ1-6
abundance: .
d_gene: .
v_gene: TRBV21-1
CDR3nt: TGTGCCGGGGGAGGGGGGGCTAATTCACCCCTCCACTTT
CDR3aa: CAGGGGANSPLHF

j_gene: TRBJ2-6
abundance: .
d_gene: .
v_gene: TRBV4-1
CDR3nt: TGCGCCAGCAGCCAAGGATGGAGTTCTGGGGCCAACGTCCTGACTTTC
CDR3aa: CASSQGWSSGANVLTF

j_gene: TRBJ1-5
abundance: .
d_gene: .
v_gene: TRBV30
CDR3nt: TGTGCCTGGAGTCCCGGGGGGGGGCAGCCCCAGCATTTT
CDR3aa: CAWSPGGGQPQHF

j_gene: TRBJ2-1
abundance: .
d_gene: .
v_gene: TRBV5-1
CDR3nt: TGCGCCAGCAGCCAGACGTCGGGCAATGAGCAGTTCTTC
CDR3aa: CASSQTSGNEQFF

j_gene: TRBJ2-1
abundance: .
d_gene: TRBD2
v_gene: TRBV3-1/TRBV3-2
CDR3nt: TGTGCCAGCAGCCAGGGACTAGCATCAGGGGGTGAGCAGTTCTTC
CDR3aa: CASSQGLASGGEQFF